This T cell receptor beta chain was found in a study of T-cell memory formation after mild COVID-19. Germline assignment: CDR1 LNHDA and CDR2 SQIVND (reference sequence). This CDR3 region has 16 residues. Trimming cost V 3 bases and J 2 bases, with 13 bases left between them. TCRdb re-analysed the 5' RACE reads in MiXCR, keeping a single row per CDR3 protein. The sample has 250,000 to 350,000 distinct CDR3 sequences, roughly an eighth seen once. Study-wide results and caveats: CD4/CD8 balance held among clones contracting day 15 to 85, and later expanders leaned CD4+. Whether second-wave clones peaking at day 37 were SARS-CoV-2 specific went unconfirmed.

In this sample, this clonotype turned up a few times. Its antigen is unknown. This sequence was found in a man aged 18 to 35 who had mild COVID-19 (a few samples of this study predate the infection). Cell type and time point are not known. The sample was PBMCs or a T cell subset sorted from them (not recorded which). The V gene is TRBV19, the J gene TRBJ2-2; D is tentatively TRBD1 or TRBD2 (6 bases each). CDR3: CASSIWGAQNTGELFF. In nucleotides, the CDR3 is TGTGCCAGTAGTATTTGGGGGGCGCAAAACACCGGGGAGCTGTTTTTT.